This T cell receptor (beta chain) was profiled in a study of spatial heterogeneity in lung cancer. Background on the study: Fewer alpha-chain than beta-chain sequences were consistently detected.

Germline CDR1 and CDR2: LNHDA and SQIVND (reference sequence). V shed 5 bases and J shed 0 bases, with 17 bases lying between them. The CDR3 spans 17 residues. The time point was: sample taken at primary tumor resection. Without sorting, whole RNA was sequenced from tumor, nontumor lung or frozen PBMC. There were some 70 donors, all of them untreated patients with early-stage non-small cell lung cancer. Every individual TCR cDNA molecule carried its own unique molecular identifier, which allowed correction of PCR and sequencing errors. TCRdb re-called the 5' RACE reads with MiXCR, one entry per CDR3 protein. The sample has approximately 81,000 distinct CDR3 sequences, around 12% seen once. The study's findings and limits: Ubiquitous expanded tumor TCRs surfaced in blood more at resection than they did at follow-up.

Concerning this clonotype: As yet, its antigen is unknown.

The sequence was collected from a male donor with early-stage non-small cell lung cancer. The source was PBMCs, collected at surgery. The chain couples TRBV19 to TRBJ2-1; TRBD2 might be the D (6 bases). The CDR3 region is CASSPGRGASSYNEQFF. Written as DNA, the CDR3 is TGTGCCAGTAGTCCCGGTCGCGGGGCAAGCTCCTACAATGAGCAGTTCTTC.